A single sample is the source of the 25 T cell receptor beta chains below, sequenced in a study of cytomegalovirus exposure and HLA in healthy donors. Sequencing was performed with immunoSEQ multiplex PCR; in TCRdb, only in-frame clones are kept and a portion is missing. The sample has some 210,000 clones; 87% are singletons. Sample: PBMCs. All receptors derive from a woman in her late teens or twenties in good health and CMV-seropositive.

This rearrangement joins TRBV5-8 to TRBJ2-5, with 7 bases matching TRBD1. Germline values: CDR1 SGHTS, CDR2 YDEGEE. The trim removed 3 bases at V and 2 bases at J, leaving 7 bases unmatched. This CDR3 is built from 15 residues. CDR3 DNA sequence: TGTGCCAGCAGCTCGTACTGGGACAGTCAAGAGACCCAGTACTTC. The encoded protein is CASSSYWDSQETQYF.

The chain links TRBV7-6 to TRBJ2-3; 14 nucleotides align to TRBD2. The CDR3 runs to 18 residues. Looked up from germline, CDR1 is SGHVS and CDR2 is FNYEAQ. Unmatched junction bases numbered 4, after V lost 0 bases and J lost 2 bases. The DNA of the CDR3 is TGTGCCAGCAGCTTAGCCACGGGACTAGCGGGAGACACAGATACGCAGTATTTT. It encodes CASSLATGLAGDTDTQYF.

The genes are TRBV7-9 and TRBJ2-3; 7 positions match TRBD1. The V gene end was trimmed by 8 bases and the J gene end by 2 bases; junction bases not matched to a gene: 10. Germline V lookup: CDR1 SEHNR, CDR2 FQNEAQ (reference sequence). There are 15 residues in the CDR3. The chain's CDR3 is CASGGGQAFTDTQYF. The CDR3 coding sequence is TGTGCCAGCGGGGGTGGACAGGCTTTCACAGATACGCAGTATTTT.

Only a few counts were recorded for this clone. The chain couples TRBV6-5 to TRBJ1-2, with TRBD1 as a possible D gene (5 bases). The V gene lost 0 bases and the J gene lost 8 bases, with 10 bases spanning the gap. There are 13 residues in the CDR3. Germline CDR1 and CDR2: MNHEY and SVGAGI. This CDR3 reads CASSYSTQGGYTF. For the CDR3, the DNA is TGTGCCAGCAGTTACTCGACGCAGGGAGGCTACACCTTC.

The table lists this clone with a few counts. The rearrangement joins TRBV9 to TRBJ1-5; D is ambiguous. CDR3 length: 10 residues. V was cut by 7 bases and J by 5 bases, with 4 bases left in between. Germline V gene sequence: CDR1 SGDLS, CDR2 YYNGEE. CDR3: CASSHQPQHF. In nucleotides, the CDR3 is TGTGCCAGCTCTCATCAGCCCCAGCATTTT.

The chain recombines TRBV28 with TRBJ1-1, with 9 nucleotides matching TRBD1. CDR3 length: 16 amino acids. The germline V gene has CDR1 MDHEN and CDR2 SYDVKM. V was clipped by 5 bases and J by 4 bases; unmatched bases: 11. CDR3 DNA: TGTGCCAGCAGTGCGGGAGACAGGGGGAGAGGCACTGAAGCTTTCTTT. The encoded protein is CASSAGDRGRGTEAFF. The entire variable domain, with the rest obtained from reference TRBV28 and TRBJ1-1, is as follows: DVKVTQSSRYLVKRTGEKVFLECVQDMDHENMFWYRQDPGLGLRLIYFSYDVKMKEKGDIPEGYSVSREKKERFSLILESASTNQTSMYLCASSAGDRGRGTEAFFGQGTRLTVV.

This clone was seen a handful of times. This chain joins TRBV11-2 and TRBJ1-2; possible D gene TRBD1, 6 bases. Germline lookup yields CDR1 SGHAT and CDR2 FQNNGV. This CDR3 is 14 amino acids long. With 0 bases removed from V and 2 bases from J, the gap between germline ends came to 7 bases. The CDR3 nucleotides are TGTGCCAGCAGCTTAGACCAGGGGAACTATGGCTACACCTTC. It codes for CASSLDQGNYGYTF.

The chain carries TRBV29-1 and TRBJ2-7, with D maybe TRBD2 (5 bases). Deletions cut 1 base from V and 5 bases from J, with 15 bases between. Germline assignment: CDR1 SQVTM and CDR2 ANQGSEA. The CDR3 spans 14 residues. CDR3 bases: TGCAGCGTTGAAGGAGACGGAAATAGCGACGAGCAGTACTTC. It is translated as CSVEGDGNSDEQYF.

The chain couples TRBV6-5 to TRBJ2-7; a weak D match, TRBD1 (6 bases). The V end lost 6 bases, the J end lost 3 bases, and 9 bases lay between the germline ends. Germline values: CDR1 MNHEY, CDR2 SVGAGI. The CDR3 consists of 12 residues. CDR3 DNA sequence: TGTGCCAGCAGATTACAGGGCTACGAGCAGTACTTC. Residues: CASRLQGYEQYF.

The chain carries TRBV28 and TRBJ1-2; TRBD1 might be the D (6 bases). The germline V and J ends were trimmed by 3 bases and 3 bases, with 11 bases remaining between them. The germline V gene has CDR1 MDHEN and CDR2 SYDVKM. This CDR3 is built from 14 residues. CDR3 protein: CASSFPDSHYGYTF. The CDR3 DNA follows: TGTGCCAGCAGTTTCCCGGACAGCCACTATGGCTACACCTTC.

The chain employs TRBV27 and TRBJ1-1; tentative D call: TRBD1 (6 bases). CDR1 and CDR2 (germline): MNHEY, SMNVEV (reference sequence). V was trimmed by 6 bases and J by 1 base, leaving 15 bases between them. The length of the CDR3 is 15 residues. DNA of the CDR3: TGTGCCAGCAGAGTCGATCTGGGACAGAACACTGAAGCTTTCTTT. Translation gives CASRVDLGQNTEAFF.

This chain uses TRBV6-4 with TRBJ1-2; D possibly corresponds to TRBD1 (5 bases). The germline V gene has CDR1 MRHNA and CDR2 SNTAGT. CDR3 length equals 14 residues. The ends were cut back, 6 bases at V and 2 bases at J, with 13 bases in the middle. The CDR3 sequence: CASRPDDSNYGYTF. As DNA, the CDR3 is TGTGCCAGCAGGCCTGACGACAGCAACTATGGCTACACCTTC.

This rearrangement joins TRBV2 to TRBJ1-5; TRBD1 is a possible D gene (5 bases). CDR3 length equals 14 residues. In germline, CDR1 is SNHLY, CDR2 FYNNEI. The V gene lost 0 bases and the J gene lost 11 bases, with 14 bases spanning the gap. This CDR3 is CASSEALQGRAQHF. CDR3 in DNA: TGTGCCAGCAGTGAAGCGCTTCAGGGTCGGGCCCAGCATTTT.

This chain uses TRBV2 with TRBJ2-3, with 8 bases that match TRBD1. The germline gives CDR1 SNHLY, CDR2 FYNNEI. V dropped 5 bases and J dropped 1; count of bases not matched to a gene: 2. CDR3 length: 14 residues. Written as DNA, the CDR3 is TGTGCCAGCAGTCCGGACAGGGGCACAGATACGCAGTATTTT. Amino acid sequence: CASSPDRGTDTQYF.

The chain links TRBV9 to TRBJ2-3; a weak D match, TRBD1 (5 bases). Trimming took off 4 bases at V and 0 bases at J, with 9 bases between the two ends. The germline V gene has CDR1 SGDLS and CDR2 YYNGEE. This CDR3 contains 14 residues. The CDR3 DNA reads TGTGCCAGCAGCCCTGACAGCAGCACAGATACGCAGTATTTT. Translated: CASSPDSSTDTQYF.

The CDR3 DNA reads TGCGCCAGCCCCGCCCAGGGCCGACCGTATTCCAATCAGCCCCAGCATTTT. Its translation: CASPAQGRPYSNQPQHF. The chain combines TRBV5-1 with TRBJ1-5; the D gene is possibly TRBD1 (5 bases). This CDR3 region has 17 residues. The germline V gene has CDR1 SGHRS and CDR2 YFSETQ. The V end was cut by 7 bases, the J end by 3 bases, with 23 bases between.

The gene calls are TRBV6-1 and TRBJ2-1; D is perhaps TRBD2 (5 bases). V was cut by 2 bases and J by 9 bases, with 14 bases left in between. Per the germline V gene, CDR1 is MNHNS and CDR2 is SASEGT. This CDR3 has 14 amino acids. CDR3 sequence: CASSEPRPEGEQFF. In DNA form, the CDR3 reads TGTGCCAGCAGTGAACCACGGCCCGAGGGTGAGCAGTTCTTC.

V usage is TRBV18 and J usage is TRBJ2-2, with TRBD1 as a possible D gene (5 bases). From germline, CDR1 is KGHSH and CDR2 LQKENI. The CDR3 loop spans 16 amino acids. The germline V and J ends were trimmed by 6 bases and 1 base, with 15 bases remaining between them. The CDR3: CASSPRSTENTGELFF. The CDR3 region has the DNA TGTGCCAGCTCCCCTCGTTCGACAGAGAACACCGGGGAGCTGTTTTTT.

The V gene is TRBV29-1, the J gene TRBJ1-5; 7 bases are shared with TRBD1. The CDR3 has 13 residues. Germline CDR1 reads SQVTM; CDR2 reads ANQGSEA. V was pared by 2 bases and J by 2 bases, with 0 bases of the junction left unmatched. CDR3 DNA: TGCAGCGTTGAAACAGGGGGCAATCAGCCCCAGCATTTT. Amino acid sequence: CSVETGGNQPQHF.

The CDR3 is CASSLSQGATQPQHF. CDR3 nucleotide sequence: TGTGCCAGCAGTCTCTCCCAGGGGGCGACTCAGCCCCAGCATTTT. The chain links TRBV6-5 to TRBJ1-5; 8 nucleotides align to TRBD1. The CDR3 length is 15 residues. V shed 5 bases and J 6 bases; nucleotides not matched to a gene: 9. The germline V gene has CDR1 MNHEY and CDR2 SVGAGI.

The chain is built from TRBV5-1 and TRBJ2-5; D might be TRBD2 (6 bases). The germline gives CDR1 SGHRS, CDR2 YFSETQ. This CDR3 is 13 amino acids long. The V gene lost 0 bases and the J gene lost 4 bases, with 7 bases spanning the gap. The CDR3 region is CASSLALAETQYF. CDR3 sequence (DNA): TGCGCCAGCAGCTTGGCACTAGCAGAGACCCAGTACTTC.

CDR3 residues: CASSRLAGRYTDTQYF. The CDR3 coding sequence is TGTGCCAGCAGTCGACTAGCGGGAAGGTACACAGATACGCAGTATTTT. The chain uses TRBV27 and TRBJ2-3; TRBD2 aligns across 11 bases. Germline CDR1 and CDR2: MNHEY and SMNVEV (reference sequence). V dropped 5 bases and J dropped 2; count of bases not matched to a gene: 6. The CDR3 extends over 16 amino acids.

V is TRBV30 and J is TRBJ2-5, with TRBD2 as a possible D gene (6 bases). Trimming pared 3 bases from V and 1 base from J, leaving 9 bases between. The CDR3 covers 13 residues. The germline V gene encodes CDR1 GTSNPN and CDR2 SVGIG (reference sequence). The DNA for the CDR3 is TGTGCCTGGAGCGGCGGGATCCAAGAGACCCAGTACTTC. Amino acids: CAWSGGIQETQYF.

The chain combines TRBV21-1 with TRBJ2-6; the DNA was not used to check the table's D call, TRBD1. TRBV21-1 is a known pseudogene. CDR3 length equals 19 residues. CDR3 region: CASSEQGAFASPGANVLTF. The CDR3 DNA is TGTGCCAGCAGCGAACAGGGGGCGTTCGCCAGCCCTGGGGCCAACGTCCTGACTTTC.

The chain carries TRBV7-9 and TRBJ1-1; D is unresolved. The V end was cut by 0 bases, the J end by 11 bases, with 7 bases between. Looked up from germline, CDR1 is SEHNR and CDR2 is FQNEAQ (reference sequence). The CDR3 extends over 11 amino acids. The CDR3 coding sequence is TGTGCCAGCAGCTTAGCAGGGAGTGCTTTCTTT. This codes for CASSLAGSAFF.